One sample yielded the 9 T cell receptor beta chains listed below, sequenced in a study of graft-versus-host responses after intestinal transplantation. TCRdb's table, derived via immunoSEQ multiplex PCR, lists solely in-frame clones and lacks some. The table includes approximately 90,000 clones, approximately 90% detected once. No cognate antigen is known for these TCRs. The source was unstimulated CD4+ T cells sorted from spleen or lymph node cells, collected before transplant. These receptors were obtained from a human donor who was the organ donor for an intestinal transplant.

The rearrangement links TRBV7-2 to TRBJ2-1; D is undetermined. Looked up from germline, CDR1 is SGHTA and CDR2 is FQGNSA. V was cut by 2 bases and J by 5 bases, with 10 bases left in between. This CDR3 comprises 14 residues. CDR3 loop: CASSLSTSDNEQFF. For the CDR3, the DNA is TGTGCCAGCAGCTTAAGCACTTCGGACAATGAGCAGTTCTTC.

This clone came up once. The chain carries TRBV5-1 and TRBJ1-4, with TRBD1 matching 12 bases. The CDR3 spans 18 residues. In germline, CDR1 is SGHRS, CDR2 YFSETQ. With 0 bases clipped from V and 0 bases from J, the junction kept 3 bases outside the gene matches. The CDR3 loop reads CASSLGDRGHSTNEKLFF. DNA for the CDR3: TGCGCCAGCAGCTTGGGGGACAGGGGGCACTCAACTAATGAAAAACTGTTTTTT.

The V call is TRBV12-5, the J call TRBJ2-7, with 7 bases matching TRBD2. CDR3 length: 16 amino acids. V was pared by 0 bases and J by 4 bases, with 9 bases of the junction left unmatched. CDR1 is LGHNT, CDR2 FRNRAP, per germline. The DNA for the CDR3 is TGTGCTAGTGGTTTGGTACTGAGCAGGGAGGGATACGAGCAGTACTTC. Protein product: CASGLVLSREGYEQYF.

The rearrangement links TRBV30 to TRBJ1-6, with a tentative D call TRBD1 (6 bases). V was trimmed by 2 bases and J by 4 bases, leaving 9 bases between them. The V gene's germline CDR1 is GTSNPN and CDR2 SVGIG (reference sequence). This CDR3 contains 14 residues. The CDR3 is CAWSRDTYNSPLHF. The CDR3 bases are TGTGCCTGGAGTCGGGACACTTATAATTCACCCCTCCACTTT.

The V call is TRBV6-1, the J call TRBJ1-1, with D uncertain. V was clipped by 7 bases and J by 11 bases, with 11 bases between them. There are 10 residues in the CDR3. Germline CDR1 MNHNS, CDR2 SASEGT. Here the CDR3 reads CASTYGRAFF. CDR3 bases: TGTGCCAGCACGTACGGGAGGGCTTTCTTT.

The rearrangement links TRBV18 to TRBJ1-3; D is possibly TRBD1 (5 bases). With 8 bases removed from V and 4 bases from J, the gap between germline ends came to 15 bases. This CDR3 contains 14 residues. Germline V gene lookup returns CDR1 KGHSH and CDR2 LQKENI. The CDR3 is CASGGGAIGNTIYF. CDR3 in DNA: TGTGCCAGCGGAGGAGGGGCGATCGGAAACACCATATATTTT.

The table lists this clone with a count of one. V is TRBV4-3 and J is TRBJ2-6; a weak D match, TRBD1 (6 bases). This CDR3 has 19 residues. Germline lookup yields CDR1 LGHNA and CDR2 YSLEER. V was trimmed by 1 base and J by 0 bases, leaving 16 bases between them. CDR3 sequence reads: CASSQAGYRVFSGANVLTF. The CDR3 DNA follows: TGCGCCAGCAGCCAAGCAGGCTACAGGGTGTTCTCTGGGGCCAACGTCCTGACTTTC.

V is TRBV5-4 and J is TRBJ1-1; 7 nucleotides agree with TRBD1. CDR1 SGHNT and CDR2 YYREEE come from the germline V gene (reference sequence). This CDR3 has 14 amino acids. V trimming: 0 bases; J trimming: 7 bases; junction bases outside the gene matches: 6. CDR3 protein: CASSLAIRDSEAFF. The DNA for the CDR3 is TGTGCCAGCAGCTTGGCAATTCGGGACAGTGAAGCTTTCTTT.

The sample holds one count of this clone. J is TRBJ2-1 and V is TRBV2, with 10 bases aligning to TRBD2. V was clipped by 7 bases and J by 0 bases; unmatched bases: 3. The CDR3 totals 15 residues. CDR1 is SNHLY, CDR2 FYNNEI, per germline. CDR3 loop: CASTGTSDSYNEQFF. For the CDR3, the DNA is TGTGCCAGCACCGGGACTAGCGACTCCTACAATGAGCAGTTCTTC.